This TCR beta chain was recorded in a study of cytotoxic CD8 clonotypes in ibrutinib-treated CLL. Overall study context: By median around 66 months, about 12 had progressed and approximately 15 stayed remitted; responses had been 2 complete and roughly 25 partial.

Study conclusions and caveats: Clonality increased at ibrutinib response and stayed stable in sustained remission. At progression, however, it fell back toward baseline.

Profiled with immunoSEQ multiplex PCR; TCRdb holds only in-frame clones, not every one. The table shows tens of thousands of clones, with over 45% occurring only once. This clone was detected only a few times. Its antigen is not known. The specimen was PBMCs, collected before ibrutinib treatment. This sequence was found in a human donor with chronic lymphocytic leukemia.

The CDR3 DNA is TGTGCTAGTGGTTTCCGGGGCCTGCAAATAACTGAAGCTTTCTTT. It codes for CASGFRGLQITEAFF. This chain connects TRBV12-5 to TRBJ1-1, with a tentative D call TRBD1 (5 bases). Between the trimmed V and J ends, which lost 3 bases and 5 bases, there was a span of 16 bases. Germline V lookup: CDR1 LGHNT, CDR2 FRNRAP. The CDR3 has 15 residues.